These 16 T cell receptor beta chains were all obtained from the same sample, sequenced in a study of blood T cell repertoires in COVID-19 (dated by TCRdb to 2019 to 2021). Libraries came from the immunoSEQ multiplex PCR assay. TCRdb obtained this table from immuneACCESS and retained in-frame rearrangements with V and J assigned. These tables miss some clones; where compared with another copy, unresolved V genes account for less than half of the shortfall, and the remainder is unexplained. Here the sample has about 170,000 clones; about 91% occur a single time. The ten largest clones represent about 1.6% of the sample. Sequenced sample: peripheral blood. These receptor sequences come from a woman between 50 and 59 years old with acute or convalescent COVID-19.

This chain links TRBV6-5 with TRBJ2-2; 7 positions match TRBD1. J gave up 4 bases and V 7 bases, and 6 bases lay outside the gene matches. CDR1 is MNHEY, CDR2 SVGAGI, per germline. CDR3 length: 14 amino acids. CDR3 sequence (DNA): TGTGCCAGCATTAGGACAGGTTCCACCGGGGAGCTGTTTTTT. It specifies CASIRTGSTGELFF.

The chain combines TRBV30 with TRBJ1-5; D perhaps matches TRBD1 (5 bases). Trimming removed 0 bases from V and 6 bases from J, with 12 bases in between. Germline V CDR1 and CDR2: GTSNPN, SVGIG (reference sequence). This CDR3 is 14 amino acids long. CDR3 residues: CAWSVGAAGQPQHF. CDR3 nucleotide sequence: TGTGCCTGGAGTGTTGGGGCAGCGGGTCAGCCCCAGCATTTT.

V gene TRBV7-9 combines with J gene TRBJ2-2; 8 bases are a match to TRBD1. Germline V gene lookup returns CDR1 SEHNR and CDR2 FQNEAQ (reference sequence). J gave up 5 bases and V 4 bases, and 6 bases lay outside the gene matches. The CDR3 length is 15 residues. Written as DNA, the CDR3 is TGTGCCAGCAGCTCTGGACAGGGCGAGACCGGGGAGCTGTTTTTT. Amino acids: CASSSGQGETGELFF.

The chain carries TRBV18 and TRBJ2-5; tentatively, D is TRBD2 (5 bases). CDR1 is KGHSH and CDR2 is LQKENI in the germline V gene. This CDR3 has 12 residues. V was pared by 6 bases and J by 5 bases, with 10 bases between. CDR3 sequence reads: CASSRGGETQYF. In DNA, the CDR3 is TGTGCCAGCTCTAGAGGCGGGGAGACCCAGTACTTC.

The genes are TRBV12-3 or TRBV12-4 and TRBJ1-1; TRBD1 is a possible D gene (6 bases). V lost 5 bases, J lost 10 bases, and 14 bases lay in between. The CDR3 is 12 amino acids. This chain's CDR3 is CASSPDRIGAFF. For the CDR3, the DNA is TGTGCCAGCAGTCCCGACAGGATAGGAGCTTTCTTT.

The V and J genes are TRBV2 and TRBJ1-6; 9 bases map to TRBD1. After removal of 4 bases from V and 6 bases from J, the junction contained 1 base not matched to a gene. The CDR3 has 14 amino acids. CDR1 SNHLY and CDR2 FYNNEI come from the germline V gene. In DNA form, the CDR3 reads TGTGCCAGCAGTGGACAGGGGGGTAATTCACCCCTCCACTTT. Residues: CASSGQGGNSPLHF.

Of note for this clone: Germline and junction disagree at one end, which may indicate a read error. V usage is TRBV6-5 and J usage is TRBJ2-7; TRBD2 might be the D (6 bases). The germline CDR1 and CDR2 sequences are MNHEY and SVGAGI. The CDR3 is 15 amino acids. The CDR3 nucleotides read TGTGCCAGCAGTTACTCGAGGACCGGGACTGTTAACCTCAACTTC. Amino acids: CASSYSRTGTVNLNF.

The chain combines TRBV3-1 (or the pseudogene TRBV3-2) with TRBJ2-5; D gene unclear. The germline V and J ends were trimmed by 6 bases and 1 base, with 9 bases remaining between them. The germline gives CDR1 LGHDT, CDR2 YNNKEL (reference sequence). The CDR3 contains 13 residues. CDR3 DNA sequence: TGTGCCAGCAGTTATATAGCCCAAGAGACCCAGTACTTC. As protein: CASSYIAQETQYF.

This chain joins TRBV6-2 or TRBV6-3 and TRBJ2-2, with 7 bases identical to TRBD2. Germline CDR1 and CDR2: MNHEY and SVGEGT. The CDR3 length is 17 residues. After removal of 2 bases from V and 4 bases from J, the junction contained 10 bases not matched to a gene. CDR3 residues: CASSYPRLAGGTGELFF. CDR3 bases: TGTGCCAGCAGTTACCCCAGACTAGCCGGGGGCACCGGGGAGCTGTTTTTT.

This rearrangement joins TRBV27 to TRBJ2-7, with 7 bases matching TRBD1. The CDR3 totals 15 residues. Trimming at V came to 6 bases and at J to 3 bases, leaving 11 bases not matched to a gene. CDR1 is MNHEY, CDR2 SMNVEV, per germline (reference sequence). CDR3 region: CASRQRQGLFYEQYF. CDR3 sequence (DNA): TGTGCCAGCAGGCAGAGACAGGGCCTGTTCTACGAGCAGTACTTC.

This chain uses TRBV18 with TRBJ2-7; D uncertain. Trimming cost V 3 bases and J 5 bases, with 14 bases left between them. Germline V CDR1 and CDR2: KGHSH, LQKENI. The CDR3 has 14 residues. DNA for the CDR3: TGTGCCAGCTCACCGGATTGGTTGGGCAACGAGCAGTACTTC. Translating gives CASSPDWLGNEQYF.

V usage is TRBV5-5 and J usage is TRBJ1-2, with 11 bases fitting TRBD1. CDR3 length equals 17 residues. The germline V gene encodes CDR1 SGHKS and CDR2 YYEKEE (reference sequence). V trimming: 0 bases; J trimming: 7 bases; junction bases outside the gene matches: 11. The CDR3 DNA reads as TGTGCCAGCAGCTTGGGTAGCTTAGGACAGGGGGCGAGTGGCTACACCTTC. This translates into CASSLGSLGQGASGYTF.

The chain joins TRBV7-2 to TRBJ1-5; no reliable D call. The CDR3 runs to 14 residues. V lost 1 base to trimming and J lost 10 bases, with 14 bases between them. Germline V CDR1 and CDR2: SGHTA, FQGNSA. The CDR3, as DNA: TGTGCCAGCAGCTTAGATGGGAGATTTGAACCCCAGCATTTT. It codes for CASSLDGRFEPQHF.

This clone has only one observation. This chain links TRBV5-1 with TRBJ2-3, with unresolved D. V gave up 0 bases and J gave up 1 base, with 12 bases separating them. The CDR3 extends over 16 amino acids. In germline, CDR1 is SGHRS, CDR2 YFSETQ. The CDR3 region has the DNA TGCGCCAGCAGCTTGGCTTTTGGGCCGGGCACAGATACGCAGTATTTT. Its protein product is CASSLAFGPGTDTQYF.

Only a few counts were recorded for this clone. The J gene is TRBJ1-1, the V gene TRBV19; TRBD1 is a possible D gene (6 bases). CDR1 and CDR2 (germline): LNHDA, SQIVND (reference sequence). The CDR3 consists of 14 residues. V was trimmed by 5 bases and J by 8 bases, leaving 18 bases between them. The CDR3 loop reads CASSADFWGPEAFF. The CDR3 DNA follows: TGTGCCAGTAGTGCCGATTTTTGGGGGCCAGAAGCTTTCTTT.

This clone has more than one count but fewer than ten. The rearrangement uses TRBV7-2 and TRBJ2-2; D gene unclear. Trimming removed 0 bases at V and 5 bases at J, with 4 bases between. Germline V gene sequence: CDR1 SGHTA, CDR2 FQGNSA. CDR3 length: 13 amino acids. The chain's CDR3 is CASSLARTGELFF. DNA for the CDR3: TGTGCCAGCAGCTTAGCACGGACCGGGGAGCTGTTTTTT.